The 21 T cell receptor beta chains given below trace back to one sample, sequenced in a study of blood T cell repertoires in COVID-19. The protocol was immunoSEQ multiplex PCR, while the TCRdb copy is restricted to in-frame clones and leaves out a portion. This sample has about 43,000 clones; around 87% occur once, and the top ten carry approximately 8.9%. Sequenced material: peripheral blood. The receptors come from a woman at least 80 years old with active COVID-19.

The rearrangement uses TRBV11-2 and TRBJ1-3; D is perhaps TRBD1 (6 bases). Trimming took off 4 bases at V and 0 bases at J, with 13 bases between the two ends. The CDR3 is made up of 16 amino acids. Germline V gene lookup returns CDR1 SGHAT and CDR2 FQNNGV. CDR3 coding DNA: TGTGCCAGCAGCTCAAACCCGGGACACTCTGGAAACACCATATATTTT. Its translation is CASSSNPGHSGNTIYF.

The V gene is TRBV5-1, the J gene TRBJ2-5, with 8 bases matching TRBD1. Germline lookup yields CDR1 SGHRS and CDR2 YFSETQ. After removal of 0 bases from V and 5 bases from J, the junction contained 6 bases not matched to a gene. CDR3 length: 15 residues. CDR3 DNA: TGCGCCAGCAGCTTGGGGACAGGGCGCATCGAGACCCAGTACTTC. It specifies CASSLGTGRIETQYF.

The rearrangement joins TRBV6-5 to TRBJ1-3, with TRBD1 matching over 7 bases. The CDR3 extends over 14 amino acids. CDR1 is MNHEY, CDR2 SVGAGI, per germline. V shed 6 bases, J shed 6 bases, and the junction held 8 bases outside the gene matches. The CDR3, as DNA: TGTGCCAGCAGCTTTGACAGGGAGGTAAACACCATATATTTT. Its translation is CASSFDREVNTIYF.

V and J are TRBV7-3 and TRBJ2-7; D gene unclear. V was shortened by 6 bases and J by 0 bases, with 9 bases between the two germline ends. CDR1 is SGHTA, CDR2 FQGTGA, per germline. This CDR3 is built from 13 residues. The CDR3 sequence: CASRGRRSYEQYF. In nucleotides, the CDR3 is TGTGCCAGCAGGGGCCGTCGCTCCTACGAGCAGTACTTC.

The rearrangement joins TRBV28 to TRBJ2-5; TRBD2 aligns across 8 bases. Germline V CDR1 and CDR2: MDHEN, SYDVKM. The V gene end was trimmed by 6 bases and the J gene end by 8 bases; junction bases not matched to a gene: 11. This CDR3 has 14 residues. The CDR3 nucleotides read TGTGCCAGCAGGAGCGGGGGAAACAAGAGAACCCAGTACTTC. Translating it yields CASRSGGNKRTQYF.

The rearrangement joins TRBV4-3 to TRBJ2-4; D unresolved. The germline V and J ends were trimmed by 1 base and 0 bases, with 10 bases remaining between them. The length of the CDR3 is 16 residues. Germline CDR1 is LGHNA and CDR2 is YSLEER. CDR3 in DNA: TGCGCCAGCAGCCAAGTTAGCACGGTAGCCAAAAACATTCAGTACTTC. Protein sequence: CASSQVSTVAKNIQYF.

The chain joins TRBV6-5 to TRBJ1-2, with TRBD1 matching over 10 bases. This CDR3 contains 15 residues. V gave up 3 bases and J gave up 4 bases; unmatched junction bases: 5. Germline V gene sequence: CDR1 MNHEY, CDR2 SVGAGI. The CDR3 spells CASSYQDRGVYGYTF. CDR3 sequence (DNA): TGTGCCAGCAGTTATCAGGACAGGGGGGTCTATGGCTACACCTTC.

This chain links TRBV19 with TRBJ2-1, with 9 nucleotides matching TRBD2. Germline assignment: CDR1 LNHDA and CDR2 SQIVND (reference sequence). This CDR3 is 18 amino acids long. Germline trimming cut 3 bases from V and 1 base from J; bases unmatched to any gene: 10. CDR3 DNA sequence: TGTGCCAGTAGTATGGGCGGGAGCGGGGGGATATCCTACAATGAGCAGTTCTTC. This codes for CASSMGGSGGISYNEQFF.

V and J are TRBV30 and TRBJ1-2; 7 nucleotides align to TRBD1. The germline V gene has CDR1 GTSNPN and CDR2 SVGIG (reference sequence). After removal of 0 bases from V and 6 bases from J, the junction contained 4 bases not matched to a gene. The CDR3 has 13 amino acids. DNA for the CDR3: TGTGCCTGGAGTGTGCAGGGGGAAAATGGCTACACCTTC. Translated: CAWSVQGENGYTF.

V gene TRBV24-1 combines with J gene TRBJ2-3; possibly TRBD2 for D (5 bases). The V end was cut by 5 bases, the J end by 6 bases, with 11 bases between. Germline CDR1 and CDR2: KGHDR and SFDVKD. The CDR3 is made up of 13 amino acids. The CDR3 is CATSGGVGDTQYF. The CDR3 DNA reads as TGTGCCACCAGTGGGGGAGTTGGGGATACGCAGTATTTT.

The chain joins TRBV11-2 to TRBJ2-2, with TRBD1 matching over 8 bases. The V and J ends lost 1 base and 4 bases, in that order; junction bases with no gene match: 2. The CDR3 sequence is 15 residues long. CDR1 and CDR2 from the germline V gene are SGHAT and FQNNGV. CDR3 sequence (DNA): TGTGCCAGCAGCTTAGTAACAGGGGGCACCGGGGAGCTGTTTTTT. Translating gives CASSLVTGGTGELFF.

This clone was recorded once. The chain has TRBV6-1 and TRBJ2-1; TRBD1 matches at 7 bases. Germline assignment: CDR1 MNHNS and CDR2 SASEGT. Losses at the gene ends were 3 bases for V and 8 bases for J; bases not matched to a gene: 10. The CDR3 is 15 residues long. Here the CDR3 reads CASSEGRGGFDEQFF. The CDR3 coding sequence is TGTGCCAGCAGTGAGGGTAGAGGGGGCTTCGATGAGCAGTTCTTC.

The CDR3 loop reads CASSLRAFRRGVDEQFF. The CDR3 coding sequence is TGTGCCAGCAGCTTGAGAGCCTTCCGGCGGGGGGTTGATGAGCAGTTCTTC. V is TRBV7-2 and J is TRBJ2-1, with TRBD2 matching 8 bases. The CDR3 loop spans 17 amino acids. Looked up from germline, CDR1 is SGHTA and CDR2 is FQGNSA. V was clipped by 3 bases and J by 8 bases; unmatched bases: 15.

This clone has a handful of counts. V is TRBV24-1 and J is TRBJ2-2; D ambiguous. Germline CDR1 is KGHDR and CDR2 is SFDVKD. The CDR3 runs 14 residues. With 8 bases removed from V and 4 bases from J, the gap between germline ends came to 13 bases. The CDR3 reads CATTGRLSTGELFF. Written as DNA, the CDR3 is TGTGCCACCACCGGCAGACTTTCCACCGGGGAGCTGTTTTTT.

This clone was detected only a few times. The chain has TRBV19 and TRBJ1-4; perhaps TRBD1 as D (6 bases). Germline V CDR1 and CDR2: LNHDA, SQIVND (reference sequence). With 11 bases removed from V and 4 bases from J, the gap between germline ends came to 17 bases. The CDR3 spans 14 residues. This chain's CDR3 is CASNHRAGNEKLFF. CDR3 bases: TGTGCCTCGAATCACAGGGCTGGTAATGAAAAACTGTTTTTT.

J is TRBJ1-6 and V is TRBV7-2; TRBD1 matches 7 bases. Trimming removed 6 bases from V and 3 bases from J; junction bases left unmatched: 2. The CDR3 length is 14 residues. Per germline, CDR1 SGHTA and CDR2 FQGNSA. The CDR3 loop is CASRGTDYNSPLHF. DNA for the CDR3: TGTGCCAGCAGGGGGACAGACTATAATTCACCCCTCCACTTT.

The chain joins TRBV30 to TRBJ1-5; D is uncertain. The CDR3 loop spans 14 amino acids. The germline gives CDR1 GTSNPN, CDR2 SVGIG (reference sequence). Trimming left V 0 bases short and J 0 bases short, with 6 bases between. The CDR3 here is CAWSVLNSNQPQHF. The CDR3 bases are TGTGCCTGGAGTGTACTCAATAGCAATCAGCCCCAGCATTTT.

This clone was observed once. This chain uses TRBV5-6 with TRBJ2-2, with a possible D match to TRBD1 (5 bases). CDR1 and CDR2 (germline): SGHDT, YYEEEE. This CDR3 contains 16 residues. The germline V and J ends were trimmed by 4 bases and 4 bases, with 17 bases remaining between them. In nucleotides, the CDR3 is TGTGCCAGCAGCCCCGGCGGCCTGGGGCTCACCGGGGAGCTGTTTTTT. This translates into CASSPGGLGLTGELFF. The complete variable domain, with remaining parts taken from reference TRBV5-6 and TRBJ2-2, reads DAGVTQSPTHLIKTRGQQVTLRCSPKSGHDTVSWYQQALGQGPQFIFQYYEEEERQRGNFPDRFSGHQFPNYSSELNVNALLLGDSALYLCASSPGGLGLTGELFFGEGSRLTVL.

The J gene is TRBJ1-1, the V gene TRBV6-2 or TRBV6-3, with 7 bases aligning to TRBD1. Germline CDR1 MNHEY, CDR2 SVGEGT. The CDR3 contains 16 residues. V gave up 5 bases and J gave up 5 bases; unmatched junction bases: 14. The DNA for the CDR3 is TGTGCCAGCAGTGAGATTGACAGGGCAGGCACTACTGAAGCTTTCTTT. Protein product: CASSEIDRAGTTEAFF.

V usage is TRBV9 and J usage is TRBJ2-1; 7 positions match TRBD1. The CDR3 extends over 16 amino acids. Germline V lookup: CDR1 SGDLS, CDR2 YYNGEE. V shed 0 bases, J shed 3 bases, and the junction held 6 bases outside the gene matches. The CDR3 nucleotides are TGTGCCAGCAGCGTAGCCGGGACAGATTTCTACAATGAGCAGTTCTTC. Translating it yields CASSVAGTDFYNEQFF.

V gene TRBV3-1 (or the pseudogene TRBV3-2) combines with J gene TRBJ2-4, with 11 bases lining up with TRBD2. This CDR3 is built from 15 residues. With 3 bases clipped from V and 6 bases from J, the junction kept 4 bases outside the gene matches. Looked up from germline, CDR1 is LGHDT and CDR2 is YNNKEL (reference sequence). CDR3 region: CASSHVSGGANIQYF. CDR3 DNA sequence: TGTGCCAGCAGCCACGTTAGCGGGGGGGCAAACATTCAGTACTTC.